Below are 28 T cell receptor beta chains sequenced from a single sample in a study of T cells in localized non-small cell lung cancer. The data were produced by immunoSEQ multiplex PCR, yet TCRdb's version contains in-frame clones alone and is incomplete. The sample lists roughly 3,200 clones; around 25% were seen once. The starting material was normal lung tissue next to the tumor, obtained before any cancer treatment. The receptors shown here come from a man between 40 and 70 years old with stage III squamous cell lung carcinoma.

This clone has a handful of counts. V usage is TRBV11-3 and J usage is TRBJ1-1; D gene unclear. The length of the CDR3 is 14 residues. V shed 5 bases and J shed 0 bases, with 10 bases lying between them. Germline CDR1 SGHNT, CDR2 YENEEA. The CDR3 sequence is CASSPHTMNTEAFF. CDR3 DNA: TGTGCCAGCAGCCCCCATACGATGAACACTGAAGCTTTCTTT.

This clone was detected a few times. The genes are TRBV19 and TRBJ2-5; 7 nucleotides agree with TRBD2. V shed 7 bases, J shed 5 bases, and the junction held 7 bases outside the gene matches. The CDR3 consists of 13 residues. Germline lookup yields CDR1 LNHDA and CDR2 SQIVND (reference sequence). The CDR3 loop reads CASKSRGGETQYF. Here the CDR3 DNA reads TGTGCCAGTAAATCGCGGGGAGGGGAGACCCAGTACTTC.

The chain combines TRBV19 with TRBJ2-7; 10 bases fit TRBD1. Germline CDR1 LNHDA, CDR2 SQIVND (reference sequence). V was pared by 8 bases and J by 1 base, with 11 bases of the junction left unmatched. The CDR3 runs to 16 residues. The chain's CDR3 is CASRGTGAPNSYEQYF. The CDR3 bases are TGTGCCAGTCGTGGGACAGGGGCGCCGAATTCCTACGAGCAGTACTTC.

This clone was seen only a few times. The J gene is TRBJ1-3, the V gene TRBV28; perhaps TRBD1 as D (6 bases). This CDR3 is built from 17 residues. The ends were cut back, 3 bases at V and 1 base at J, with 16 bases in the middle. CDR1 MDHEN and CDR2 SYDVKM come from the germline V gene. The CDR3 DNA reads TGTGCCAGCAGTTTCCTTTACAGGGCTCAATCTGGAAACACCATATATTTT. This encodes CASSFLYRAQSGNTIYF.

This clone turned up a few times. CDR3 amino acids: CASSPPGRSLNSPLHF. CDR3 bases: TGTGCCAGCTCACCTCCCGGAAGGTCGCTAAATTCACCCCTCCACTTT. The chain joins TRBV18 to TRBJ1-6, with D unresolved. Trimming took off 3 bases at V and 7 bases at J, with 16 bases between the two ends. Germline CDR1 is KGHSH and CDR2 is LQKENI. CDR3 length: 16 residues.

This sequence joins TRBV19 and TRBJ2-4, with D perhaps matching TRBD1 (5 bases). The ends were cut back, 3 bases at V and 8 bases at J, with 11 bases in the middle. The CDR3 loop spans 13 amino acids. Germline V gene data show CDR1 as LNHDA and CDR2 as SQIVND (reference sequence). As DNA, the CDR3 is TGTGCCAGTAGTATGTTTCAGGGTGACATTCAGTACTTC. As protein: CASSMFQGDIQYF.

This clone has a handful of counts. The CDR3 sequence is CASSLQGPHNEQFF. CDR3 DNA sequence: TGTGCCAGCAGCCTCCAGGGCCCTCACAATGAGCAGTTCTTC. The V call is TRBV11-3, the J call TRBJ2-1; D is perhaps TRBD1 (5 bases). CDR3 length equals 14 residues. The germline CDR1 and CDR2 sequences are SGHNT and YENEEA. Trimming cost V 5 bases and J 5 bases, with 13 bases left between them.

The chain is built from TRBV10-2 and TRBJ1-2; D call uncertain. The CDR3 has 14 residues. V was clipped by 0 bases and J by 7 bases, with 12 bases between them. Germline V CDR1 and CDR2: WSHSY, SAAADI. CDR3 amino acids: CASSESGAVAGYTF. The CDR3 nucleotides read TGCGCCAGCAGTGAGTCGGGCGCGGTAGCTGGCTACACCTTC.

The chain joins TRBV5-1 to TRBJ1-1, with 9 positions matching TRBD1. Germline V gives CDR1 SGHRS, CDR2 YFSETQ. V lost 0 bases and J lost 1; bases outside the gene matches: 4. The CDR3 has 16 amino acids. CDR3 residues: CASSLAGQGTNTEAFF. DNA of the CDR3: TGCGCCAGCAGCTTGGCGGGACAGGGAACGAACACTGAAGCTTTCTTT.

The chain has TRBV6-8 and TRBJ1-1, with D unclear. V lost 2 bases to trimming and J lost 2 bases, with 12 bases between them. The CDR3 is 15 residues long. Germline V gene sequence: CDR1 MNHGY, CDR2 SAAAGT. CDR3 DNA sequence: TGTGCCAGCAGTTACGATCCGAATCATAACACTGAAGCTTTCTTT. Encoded protein: CASSYDPNHNTEAFF.

V gene TRBV19 combines with J gene TRBJ2-4, with D unresolved. The germline V and J ends were trimmed by 6 bases and 4 bases, with 13 bases remaining between them. The germline V gene has CDR1 LNHDA and CDR2 SQIVND (reference sequence). CDR3 length: 14 amino acids. DNA for the CDR3: TGTGCCAGTAGCCAGGTGGGCGATAAAAACATTCAGTACTTC. Amino acids: CASSQVGDKNIQYF.

This clone was recorded a few times. The chain has TRBV5-1 and TRBJ1-2; D ambiguous. V shed 4 bases and J shed 3 bases, with 25 bases lying between them. Germline CDR1 and CDR2: SGHRS and YFSETQ. This CDR3 contains 18 residues. The CDR3: CASSQDRWSGRIHYGYTF. The CDR3 DNA follows: TGCGCCAGCAGCCAAGATCGGTGGTCGGGCAGAATCCACTATGGCTACACCTTC. The full variable domain, with the rest looked up from reference TRBV5-1 and TRBJ1-2, is KAGVTQTPRYLIKTRGQQVTLSCSPISGHRSVSWYQQTPGQGLQFLFEYFSETQRNKGNFPGRFSGRQFSNSRSEMNVSTLELGDSALYLCASSQDRWSGRIHYGYTFGSGTRLTVV.

The DNA read from the CDR3 is TGTGCCAGCAGTGAAGCAGGGACCCGGGTGGCTTTC. Translated, it gives CASSEAGTRVAF. The CDR3 in its entirety is CASSEAGTRVAFF. The V gene is TRBV6-1, the J gene TRBJ1-1; tentatively, D is TRBD1 (5 bases). The read halts 1 residue ahead of the CDR3 end, with the missing end drawn from the germline J gene. V shed 0 bases and J shed 11 bases, with 13 bases lying between them. The CDR3 runs 13 residues. Germline CDR1 and CDR2: MNHNS and SASEGT.

This rearrangement joins TRBV9 to TRBJ1-3; D is uncertain. V lost 3 bases to trimming and J lost 3 bases, with 10 bases between them. CDR1 is SGDLS, CDR2 YYNGEE, per germline. The CDR3 runs to 14 residues. The CDR3 sequence is CASSAQILGNTIYF. The CDR3 coding sequence is TGTGCCAGCAGCGCTCAGATCCTTGGAAACACCATATATTTT.

The chain's CDR3 is CASSERDIGQETQYF. Written as DNA, the CDR3 is TGTGCCAGTAGTGAACGGGACATCGGCCAAGAGACCCAGTACTTC. The chain uses TRBV19 and TRBJ2-5; possible D gene TRBD1, 6 bases. In germline, CDR1 is LNHDA, CDR2 SQIVND (reference sequence). V dropped 5 bases and J dropped 1 base, with 14 bases sitting between them. The CDR3 extends over 15 amino acids.

CDR3 sequence: CASSPSMNTEAFF. CDR3 sequence (DNA): TGTGCCAGCAGCCCGTCCATGAACACTGAAGCTTTCTTT. The chain has TRBV14 and TRBJ1-1; D not certain. V was pared by 4 bases and J by 0 bases, with 6 bases between. Germline CDR1 is SGHDN and CDR2 is FVKESK. The CDR3 has 13 amino acids.

The chain combines TRBV6-8 with TRBJ2-3; D is perhaps TRBD1 or TRBD2 (6 bases each). The V end was cut by 0 bases, the J end by 2 bases, with 15 bases between. From germline, CDR1 is MNHGY and CDR2 SAAAGT. This CDR3 has 17 amino acids. CDR3 sequence: CASSYSTGAGNTDTQYF. CDR3 nucleotide sequence: TGTGCCAGCAGTTACTCGACGGGGGCTGGGAACACAGATACGCAGTATTTT.

The rearrangement links TRBV18 to TRBJ1-3; D is possibly TRBD1 (5 bases). CDR1 and CDR2 (germline): KGHSH, LQKENI. V dropped 5 bases and J dropped 0 bases, with 17 bases sitting between them. This CDR3 contains 17 residues. This CDR3 is CASSRGSNPSSGNTIYF. CDR3 bases: TGTGCCAGCTCAAGGGGTTCTAACCCCAGCTCTGGAAACACCATATATTTT.

In its sample, this clone was seen a few times. This chain uses TRBV28 with TRBJ2-3; 8 bases are shared with TRBD2. From germline, CDR1 is MDHEN and CDR2 SYDVKM. This CDR3 spans 15 amino acids. With V trimmed by 6 bases and J by 2 bases, 7 bases remained unmatched. CDR3 DNA: TGTGCCAGCAGCCTTAGCGGGGTCTTCACAGATACGCAGTATTTT. Amino acid sequence: CASSLSGVFTDTQYF.

The chain recombines TRBV11-3 with TRBJ1-4; tentatively, D is TRBD1 (6 bases). The germline CDR1 and CDR2 sequences are SGHNT and YENEEA. This CDR3 has 16 amino acids. V shed 4 bases and J shed 4 bases, with 16 bases lying between them. The chain's CDR3 is CASSSFGQNINEKLFF. CDR3 sequence (DNA): TGTGCCAGCAGCTCGTTTGGACAGAACATTAATGAAAAACTGTTTTTT.

V and J are TRBV14 and TRBJ2-5; D is unresolved. V dropped 6 bases and J dropped 5 bases, with 13 bases sitting between them. This CDR3 comprises 13 residues. Germline V lookup: CDR1 SGHDN, CDR2 FVKESK. The CDR3 loop is CASSSTAGETQYF. The CDR3 coding sequence is TGTGCCAGCAGTTCCACGGCTGGGGAGACCCAGTACTTC.

V gene TRBV29-1 combines with J gene TRBJ2-5; the D gene is possibly TRBD2 (6 bases). Germline V gives CDR1 SQVTM, CDR2 ANQGSEA. This CDR3 comprises 14 residues. V was trimmed by 5 bases and J by 5 bases, leaving 18 bases between them. This CDR3 reads CSVFRGGGGETQYF. DNA for the CDR3: TGCAGCGTTTTTCGGGGAGGAGGCGGGGAGACCCAGTACTTC.

In regard to this clone: The sample holds other DNA sequences that translate to the same CDR3. The rearrangement links TRBV11-3 to TRBJ2-2; a possible D gene is TRBD2 (6 bases). V was shortened by 3 bases and J by 4 bases, with 9 bases between the two germline ends. CDR1 and CDR2 from the germline V gene are SGHNT and YENEEA. The CDR3 is 14 amino acids. The CDR3 loop is CASSLRGGTGELFF. As DNA, the CDR3 is TGTGCCAGCAGCTTGCGGGGAGGCACCGGGGAGCTGTTTTTT.

The chain uses TRBV19 and TRBJ1-1; D perhaps matches TRBD1 (5 bases). The CDR3 runs to 16 residues. Germline loops: CDR1 LNHDA, CDR2 SQIVND (reference sequence). V was pared by 5 bases and J by 0 bases, with 16 bases between. The CDR3 protein is CASSQVGGRMNTEAFF. CDR3 nucleotide sequence: TGTGCCAGTAGTCAGGTGGGGGGACGGATGAACACTGAAGCTTTCTTT.

V is TRBV5-1 and J is TRBJ1-4; D unresolved. Germline V lookup: CDR1 SGHRS, CDR2 YFSETQ. Trimming pared 4 bases from V and 3 bases from J, leaving 16 bases between. The CDR3 loop spans 16 amino acids. The CDR3 loop is CASSQTPGLANEKLFF. The CDR3 region has the DNA TGCGCCAGCAGCCAGACACCGGGCTTGGCTAATGAAAAACTGTTTTTT.

The V gene is TRBV7-1, the J gene TRBJ2-7, with D possibly being TRBD1 (6 bases). TRBV7-1 carries the ORF label, with uncertain function. This CDR3 contains 15 residues. Trimming shortened V by 2 bases and J by 3 bases, and 14 bases separated the two germline ends. CDR3 coding DNA: TGTGCCAGCAGCTCAAACCCCGGACAGTTCTACGAGCAGTACGTC. Translating gives CASSSNPGQFYEQYV.

The chain uses TRBV28 and TRBJ1-5; the match to TRBD1 covers 10 bases. The CDR3 is made up of 14 amino acids. J was trimmed by 8 bases and V by 5 bases; bases with no gene match: 6. Per germline, CDR1 MDHEN and CDR2 SYDVKM. CDR3 protein: CASSPGTGEKPQHF. CDR3 coding DNA: TGTGCCAGCAGTCCCGGGACAGGGGAAAAGCCCCAGCATTTT. Full variable domain (remainder filled in from reference TRBV28 and TRBJ1-5): DVKVTQSSRYLVKRTGEKVFLECVQDMDHENMFWYRQDPGLGLRLIYFSYDVKMKEKGDIPEGYSVSREKKERFSLILESASTNQTSMYLCASSPGTGEKPQHFGDGTRLSIL.

This chain joins TRBV19 and TRBJ2-3; 12 bases align to TRBD2. Unmatched junction bases numbered 6, after V lost 3 bases and J lost 8 bases. Germline CDR1 is LNHDA and CDR2 is SQIVND (reference sequence). The CDR3 has 15 residues. CDR3 sequence reads: CASSIQASGGATQYF. In DNA, the CDR3 is TGTGCCAGTAGTATTCAGGCTAGCGGGGGGGCTACGCAGTATTTT.